This T cell receptor (beta chain) was sequenced in a study of regulatory T cells in long-lasting Graves disease. A few counts support this clonotype. Documented time point: persistent/refractory GD, antithyroid drugs over 5 years with positive TRAb. PBMCs were the source of the RNA used for TCR sequencing. The CDR3 loop spans 19 amino acids. The germline CDR1 and CDR2 sequences are SGHVS and FQNEAQ. V was shortened by 5 bases and J by 7 bases, with 32 bases between the two germline ends. Arm-PCR with iRepertoire HTBI primers amplified the CDR3 regions for these TCR beta libraries. TCRdb recomputed calls from the multiplex PCR reads with MiXCR, one row per CDR3 protein. Among a few hundred thousand distinct CDR3 sequences, roughly 20% were seen once, and the ten largest hold roughly a quarter.

Sequencing used peripheral blood mononuclear cells (PBMCs), obtained when the disease was refractory, from a patient treated with antithyroid drugs. This sequence joins TRBV7-8 and TRBJ2-5; a possible D gene is TRBD1 (5 bases). This TCR derives from a middle-aged woman with Graves disease. CDR3 residues: CASSPSRVPPMAILGTQYF. Here the CDR3 DNA reads TGTGCCAGCAGCCCGAGCAGGGTCCCTCCGATGGCAATTCTGGGGACCCAGTACTTC.